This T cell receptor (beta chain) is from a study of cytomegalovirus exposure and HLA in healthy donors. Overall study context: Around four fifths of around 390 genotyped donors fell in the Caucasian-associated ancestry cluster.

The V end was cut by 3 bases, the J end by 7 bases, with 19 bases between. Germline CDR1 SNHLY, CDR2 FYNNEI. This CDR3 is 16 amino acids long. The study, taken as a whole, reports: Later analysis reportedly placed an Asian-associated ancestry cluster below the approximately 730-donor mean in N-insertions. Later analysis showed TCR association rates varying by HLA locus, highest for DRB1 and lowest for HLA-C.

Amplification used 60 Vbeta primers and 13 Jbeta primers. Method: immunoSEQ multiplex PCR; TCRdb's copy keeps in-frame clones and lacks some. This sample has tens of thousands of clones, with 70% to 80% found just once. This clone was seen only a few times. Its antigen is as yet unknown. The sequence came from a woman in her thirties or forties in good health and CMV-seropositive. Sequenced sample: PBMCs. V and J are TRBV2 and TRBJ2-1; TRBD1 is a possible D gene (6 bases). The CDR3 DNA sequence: TGTGCCAGCAGTGAGCGACTACAGGGAGCCAATAATGAGCAGTTCTTC. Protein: CASSERLQGANNEQFF.